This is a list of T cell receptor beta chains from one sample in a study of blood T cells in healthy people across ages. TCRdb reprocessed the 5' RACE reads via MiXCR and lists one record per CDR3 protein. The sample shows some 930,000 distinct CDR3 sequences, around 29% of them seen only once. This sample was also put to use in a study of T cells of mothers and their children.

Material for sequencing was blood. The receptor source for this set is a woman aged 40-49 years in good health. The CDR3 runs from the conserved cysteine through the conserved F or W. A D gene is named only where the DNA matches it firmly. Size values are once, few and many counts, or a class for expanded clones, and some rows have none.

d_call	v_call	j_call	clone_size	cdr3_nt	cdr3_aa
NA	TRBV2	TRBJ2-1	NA	TGTGCCAGCAGTGAGGTAGGGACGGGGGTTGATGAGCAGTTCTTC	CASSEVGTGVDEQFF
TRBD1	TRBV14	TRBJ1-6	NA	TGTGCCAGCAGCCGGAAGCGGGACAGAGTGCCATATACGAATTATAATTCACCCCTCCACTTT	CASSRKRDRVPYTNYNSPLHF
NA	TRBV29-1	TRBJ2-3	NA	TGCAGCGTTGAATTGGGGCTGGGAGGTACGCAGTATTTT	CSVELGLGGTQYF
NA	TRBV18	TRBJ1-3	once	TGTGCCAGCTCACCACCGGGAGTACTCTCTGGAAACACCATATATTTT	CASSPPGVLSGNTIYF
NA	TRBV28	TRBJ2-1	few	TGTGCCAGCAGCCAGGGGGGGCGTGACAATGAGCAGTTCTTC	CASSQGGRDNEQFF
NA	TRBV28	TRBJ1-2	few	TGTGCCAGCAGTTCCTTAGTTGGCTACACCTTC	CASSSLVGYTF
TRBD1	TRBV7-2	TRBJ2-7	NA	TGTGCCAGCAGCTTCCCCGAGGGGGCGCGTGAGCAGTACTTC	CASSFPEGAREQYF
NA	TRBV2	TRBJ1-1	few	TGTGCCAGCAGTGTTCAGGCCGCAACTGAAGCTTTCTTT	CASSVQAATEAFF
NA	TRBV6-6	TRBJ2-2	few	TGTGCCAGCAGTTACGTCAGGGACACCGGGGAGCTGTTTTTT	CASSYVRDTGELFF
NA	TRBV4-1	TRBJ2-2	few	TGCGCCAGCAGCCAAGATATGGGGCAGGTTTTTATTGGAAGCTCCGGGGAGCTGTTTTTT	CASSQDMGQVFIGSSGELFF
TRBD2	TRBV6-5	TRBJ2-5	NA	TGTGCCAGCACCCGCGGGGGGACTCTCGAGACCCAGTACTTC	CASTRGGTLETQYF
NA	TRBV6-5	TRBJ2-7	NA	TGTGCCAGCAGTCCCCATGGGCAGGGGCCCTACGAGCAGTACTTC	CASSPHGQGPYEQYF
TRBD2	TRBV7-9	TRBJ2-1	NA	TGTGCCAGCAGCTTACCGACTAGCGGGGGGGCCTTCTACAATGAGCAGTTCTTC	CASSLPTSGGAFYNEQFF
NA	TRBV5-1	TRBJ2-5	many	TGCGCCAGCAGCTTGTGGCAGCAAGAGACCCAGTACTTC	CASSLWQQETQYF
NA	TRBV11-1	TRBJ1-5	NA	TGTGCCAGCAGCATTGGGGGAAATCAGCCCCAGCATTTT	CASSIGGNQPQHF
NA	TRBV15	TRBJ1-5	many	TGTGCCACCAGCGTTCAGGGTAGTAGCAATCAGCCCCAGCATTTT	CATSVQGSSNQPQHF
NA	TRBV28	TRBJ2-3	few	TGTGCCAGCACTCGGACGGGCGATACGCAGTATTTT	CASTRTGDTQYF
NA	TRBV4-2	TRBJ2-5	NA	TGTGCCAGCAGCCAAGATCTGGACTTCCAAGAGACCCAGTACTTC	CASSQDLDFQETQYF
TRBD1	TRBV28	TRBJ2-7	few	TGTGCCAGCATGGACAGGTCGGCGCCTTACGAGCAGTACTTC	CASMDRSAPYEQYF
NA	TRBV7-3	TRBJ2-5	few	TGTGCCAACAGCTTAGGGATTAGCGTCGGAGAGACCCAGTACTTC	CANSLGISVGETQYF
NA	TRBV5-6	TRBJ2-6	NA	TGTGCCAGCAGCTTGTTACAGGGCATATCTGGGGTCAACGTCCTGACTTTC	CASSLLQGISGVNVLTF
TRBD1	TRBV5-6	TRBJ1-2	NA	TGTACCAGCAGCACAGGGACAGGGCGCTATGGCTACACCTTC	CTSSTGTGRYGYTF
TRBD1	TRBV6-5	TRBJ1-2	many	TGTGCCAGCAGTTACGAGGGGGCCTATGGCTACACCTTC	CASSYEGAYGYTF
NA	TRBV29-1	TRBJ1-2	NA	TGCAGCGTTGATGTCGAGGGTTCGCGTGGCTACACCTTC	CSVDVEGSRGYTF
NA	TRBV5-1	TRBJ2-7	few	TGCGCCAGCAGCAGTTCCCAATACGAGCAGTACTTC	CASSSSQYEQYF
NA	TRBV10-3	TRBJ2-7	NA	TGTGCCATCGGGGGGCGGGGTATTACCAGTCCCTACGAGCAGTACTTC	CAIGGRGITSPYEQYF
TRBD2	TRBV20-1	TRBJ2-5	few	TGCAGTGCTAGACGCTCCGGGACTATCCAAGAGACCCAGTACTTC	CSARRSGTIQETQYF
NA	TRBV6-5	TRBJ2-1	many	TGTGCCGTCCATGGGACTCCTAATAAGAATGAGCAGTTCTTC	CAVHGTPNKNEQFF
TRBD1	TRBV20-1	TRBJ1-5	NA	TGCAGTGGAGAAGGACAGGGAGATCGGCCCCAGCATTTT	CSGEGQGDRPQHF
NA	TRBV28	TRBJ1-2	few	TGTGCCAGCAGACCACGGACCGACTTCTATGGCTACACCTTC	CASRPRTDFYGYTF
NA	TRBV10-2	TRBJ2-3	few	TGCGCCACGAGGGGAACTCAGGCTAGCACAGATACGCAGTATTTT	CATRGTQASTDTQYF
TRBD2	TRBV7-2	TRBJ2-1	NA	TGTGCCAGCAGCTTAGGCCTCGGGCGGGGGGCCAATGAGCAGTTCTTC	CASSLGLGRGANEQFF
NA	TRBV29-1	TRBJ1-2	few	TGCAGCGTCCGGGACGGGGGCGACTATGGCTACACCTTC	CSVRDGGDYGYTF
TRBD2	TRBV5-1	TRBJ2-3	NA	TGCGCCAGCAGCTTGGAGGGCCTAGCGGCAGTAACAGATACGCAGTATTTT	CASSLEGLAAVTDTQYF
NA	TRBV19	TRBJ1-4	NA	TGTGCCAGTAGTATAGATTCGGACTACAATAATGAAAAACTGTTTTTT	CASSIDSDYNNEKLFF
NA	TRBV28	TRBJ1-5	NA	TGTGCCAGCACGGGGGCAGCTAGGAACAATCAGCCCCAGCATTTT	CASTGAARNNQPQHF
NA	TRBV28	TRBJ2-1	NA	TGTGCCAGCAGTTCCAGGGTCTGGGGCGGCAATGAGCAGTTCTTC	CASSSRVWGGNEQFF
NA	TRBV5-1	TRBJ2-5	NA	TGCGCCAGCAGTCGGACAGGGGCGGGAGGAGAGACCCAGTACTTC	CASSRTGAGGETQYF
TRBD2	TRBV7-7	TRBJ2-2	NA	TGTGCTAGCAGGCCGGGACTAGGCAGCGGGGAGCTGTTTTTT	CASRPGLGSGELFF
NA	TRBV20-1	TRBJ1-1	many	TGCAGTGCTAGAAGGGCGGAAGCTTTCTTT	CSARRAEAFF